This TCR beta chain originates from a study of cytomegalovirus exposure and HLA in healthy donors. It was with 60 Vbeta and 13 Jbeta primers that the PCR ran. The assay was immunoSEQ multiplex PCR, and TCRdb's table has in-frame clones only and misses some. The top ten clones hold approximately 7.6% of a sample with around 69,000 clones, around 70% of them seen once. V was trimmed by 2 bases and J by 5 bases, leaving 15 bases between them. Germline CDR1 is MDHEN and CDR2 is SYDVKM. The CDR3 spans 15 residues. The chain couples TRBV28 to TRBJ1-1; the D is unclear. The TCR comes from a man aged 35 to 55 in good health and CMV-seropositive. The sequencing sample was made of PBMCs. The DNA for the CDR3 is TGTGCCAGCAGTTTACCGGACGGAGGGAAGACTGAAGCTTTCTTT. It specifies CASSLPDGGKTEAFF.